The text below deals with one T cell receptor beta chain. Its matching antigen is unknown. This sample is part of a study of OX40 agonist ivuxolimab in advanced cancers. Individuals having autoimmune disease history or systemic immunosuppression were not enrolled. Method: immunoSEQ multiplex PCR; TCRdb's copy keeps in-frame clones and lacks some. Of approximately 68,000 clones listed, roughly 80% are singletons. Study-wide findings and caveats: Low normalized clonal expansion also occurred in some nonresponding patients. Among patients with partial responses at 0.1-3.0 mg/kg, clonal expansion was among the lowest.

The source material was CD4+ or CD8+ T cells sorted from blood, sampled in a trial of the OX40 agonist ivuxolimab. The sequence was obtained from an adult with an advanced solid tumor such as melanoma, head and neck, liver or kidney cancer.

The CDR3 DNA follows: TGTGCCAGCTTTTCGGGGTCCAGGGGAGCTTTCTTT. It translates to CASFSGSRGAFF. This sequence joins TRBV28 and TRBJ1-1, with D possibly TRBD1 on 6 matching bases. The CDR3 runs to 12 residues. V lost 8 bases to trimming and J lost 10 bases, with 17 bases between them. CDR1 and CDR2 from the germline V gene are MDHEN and SYDVKM.